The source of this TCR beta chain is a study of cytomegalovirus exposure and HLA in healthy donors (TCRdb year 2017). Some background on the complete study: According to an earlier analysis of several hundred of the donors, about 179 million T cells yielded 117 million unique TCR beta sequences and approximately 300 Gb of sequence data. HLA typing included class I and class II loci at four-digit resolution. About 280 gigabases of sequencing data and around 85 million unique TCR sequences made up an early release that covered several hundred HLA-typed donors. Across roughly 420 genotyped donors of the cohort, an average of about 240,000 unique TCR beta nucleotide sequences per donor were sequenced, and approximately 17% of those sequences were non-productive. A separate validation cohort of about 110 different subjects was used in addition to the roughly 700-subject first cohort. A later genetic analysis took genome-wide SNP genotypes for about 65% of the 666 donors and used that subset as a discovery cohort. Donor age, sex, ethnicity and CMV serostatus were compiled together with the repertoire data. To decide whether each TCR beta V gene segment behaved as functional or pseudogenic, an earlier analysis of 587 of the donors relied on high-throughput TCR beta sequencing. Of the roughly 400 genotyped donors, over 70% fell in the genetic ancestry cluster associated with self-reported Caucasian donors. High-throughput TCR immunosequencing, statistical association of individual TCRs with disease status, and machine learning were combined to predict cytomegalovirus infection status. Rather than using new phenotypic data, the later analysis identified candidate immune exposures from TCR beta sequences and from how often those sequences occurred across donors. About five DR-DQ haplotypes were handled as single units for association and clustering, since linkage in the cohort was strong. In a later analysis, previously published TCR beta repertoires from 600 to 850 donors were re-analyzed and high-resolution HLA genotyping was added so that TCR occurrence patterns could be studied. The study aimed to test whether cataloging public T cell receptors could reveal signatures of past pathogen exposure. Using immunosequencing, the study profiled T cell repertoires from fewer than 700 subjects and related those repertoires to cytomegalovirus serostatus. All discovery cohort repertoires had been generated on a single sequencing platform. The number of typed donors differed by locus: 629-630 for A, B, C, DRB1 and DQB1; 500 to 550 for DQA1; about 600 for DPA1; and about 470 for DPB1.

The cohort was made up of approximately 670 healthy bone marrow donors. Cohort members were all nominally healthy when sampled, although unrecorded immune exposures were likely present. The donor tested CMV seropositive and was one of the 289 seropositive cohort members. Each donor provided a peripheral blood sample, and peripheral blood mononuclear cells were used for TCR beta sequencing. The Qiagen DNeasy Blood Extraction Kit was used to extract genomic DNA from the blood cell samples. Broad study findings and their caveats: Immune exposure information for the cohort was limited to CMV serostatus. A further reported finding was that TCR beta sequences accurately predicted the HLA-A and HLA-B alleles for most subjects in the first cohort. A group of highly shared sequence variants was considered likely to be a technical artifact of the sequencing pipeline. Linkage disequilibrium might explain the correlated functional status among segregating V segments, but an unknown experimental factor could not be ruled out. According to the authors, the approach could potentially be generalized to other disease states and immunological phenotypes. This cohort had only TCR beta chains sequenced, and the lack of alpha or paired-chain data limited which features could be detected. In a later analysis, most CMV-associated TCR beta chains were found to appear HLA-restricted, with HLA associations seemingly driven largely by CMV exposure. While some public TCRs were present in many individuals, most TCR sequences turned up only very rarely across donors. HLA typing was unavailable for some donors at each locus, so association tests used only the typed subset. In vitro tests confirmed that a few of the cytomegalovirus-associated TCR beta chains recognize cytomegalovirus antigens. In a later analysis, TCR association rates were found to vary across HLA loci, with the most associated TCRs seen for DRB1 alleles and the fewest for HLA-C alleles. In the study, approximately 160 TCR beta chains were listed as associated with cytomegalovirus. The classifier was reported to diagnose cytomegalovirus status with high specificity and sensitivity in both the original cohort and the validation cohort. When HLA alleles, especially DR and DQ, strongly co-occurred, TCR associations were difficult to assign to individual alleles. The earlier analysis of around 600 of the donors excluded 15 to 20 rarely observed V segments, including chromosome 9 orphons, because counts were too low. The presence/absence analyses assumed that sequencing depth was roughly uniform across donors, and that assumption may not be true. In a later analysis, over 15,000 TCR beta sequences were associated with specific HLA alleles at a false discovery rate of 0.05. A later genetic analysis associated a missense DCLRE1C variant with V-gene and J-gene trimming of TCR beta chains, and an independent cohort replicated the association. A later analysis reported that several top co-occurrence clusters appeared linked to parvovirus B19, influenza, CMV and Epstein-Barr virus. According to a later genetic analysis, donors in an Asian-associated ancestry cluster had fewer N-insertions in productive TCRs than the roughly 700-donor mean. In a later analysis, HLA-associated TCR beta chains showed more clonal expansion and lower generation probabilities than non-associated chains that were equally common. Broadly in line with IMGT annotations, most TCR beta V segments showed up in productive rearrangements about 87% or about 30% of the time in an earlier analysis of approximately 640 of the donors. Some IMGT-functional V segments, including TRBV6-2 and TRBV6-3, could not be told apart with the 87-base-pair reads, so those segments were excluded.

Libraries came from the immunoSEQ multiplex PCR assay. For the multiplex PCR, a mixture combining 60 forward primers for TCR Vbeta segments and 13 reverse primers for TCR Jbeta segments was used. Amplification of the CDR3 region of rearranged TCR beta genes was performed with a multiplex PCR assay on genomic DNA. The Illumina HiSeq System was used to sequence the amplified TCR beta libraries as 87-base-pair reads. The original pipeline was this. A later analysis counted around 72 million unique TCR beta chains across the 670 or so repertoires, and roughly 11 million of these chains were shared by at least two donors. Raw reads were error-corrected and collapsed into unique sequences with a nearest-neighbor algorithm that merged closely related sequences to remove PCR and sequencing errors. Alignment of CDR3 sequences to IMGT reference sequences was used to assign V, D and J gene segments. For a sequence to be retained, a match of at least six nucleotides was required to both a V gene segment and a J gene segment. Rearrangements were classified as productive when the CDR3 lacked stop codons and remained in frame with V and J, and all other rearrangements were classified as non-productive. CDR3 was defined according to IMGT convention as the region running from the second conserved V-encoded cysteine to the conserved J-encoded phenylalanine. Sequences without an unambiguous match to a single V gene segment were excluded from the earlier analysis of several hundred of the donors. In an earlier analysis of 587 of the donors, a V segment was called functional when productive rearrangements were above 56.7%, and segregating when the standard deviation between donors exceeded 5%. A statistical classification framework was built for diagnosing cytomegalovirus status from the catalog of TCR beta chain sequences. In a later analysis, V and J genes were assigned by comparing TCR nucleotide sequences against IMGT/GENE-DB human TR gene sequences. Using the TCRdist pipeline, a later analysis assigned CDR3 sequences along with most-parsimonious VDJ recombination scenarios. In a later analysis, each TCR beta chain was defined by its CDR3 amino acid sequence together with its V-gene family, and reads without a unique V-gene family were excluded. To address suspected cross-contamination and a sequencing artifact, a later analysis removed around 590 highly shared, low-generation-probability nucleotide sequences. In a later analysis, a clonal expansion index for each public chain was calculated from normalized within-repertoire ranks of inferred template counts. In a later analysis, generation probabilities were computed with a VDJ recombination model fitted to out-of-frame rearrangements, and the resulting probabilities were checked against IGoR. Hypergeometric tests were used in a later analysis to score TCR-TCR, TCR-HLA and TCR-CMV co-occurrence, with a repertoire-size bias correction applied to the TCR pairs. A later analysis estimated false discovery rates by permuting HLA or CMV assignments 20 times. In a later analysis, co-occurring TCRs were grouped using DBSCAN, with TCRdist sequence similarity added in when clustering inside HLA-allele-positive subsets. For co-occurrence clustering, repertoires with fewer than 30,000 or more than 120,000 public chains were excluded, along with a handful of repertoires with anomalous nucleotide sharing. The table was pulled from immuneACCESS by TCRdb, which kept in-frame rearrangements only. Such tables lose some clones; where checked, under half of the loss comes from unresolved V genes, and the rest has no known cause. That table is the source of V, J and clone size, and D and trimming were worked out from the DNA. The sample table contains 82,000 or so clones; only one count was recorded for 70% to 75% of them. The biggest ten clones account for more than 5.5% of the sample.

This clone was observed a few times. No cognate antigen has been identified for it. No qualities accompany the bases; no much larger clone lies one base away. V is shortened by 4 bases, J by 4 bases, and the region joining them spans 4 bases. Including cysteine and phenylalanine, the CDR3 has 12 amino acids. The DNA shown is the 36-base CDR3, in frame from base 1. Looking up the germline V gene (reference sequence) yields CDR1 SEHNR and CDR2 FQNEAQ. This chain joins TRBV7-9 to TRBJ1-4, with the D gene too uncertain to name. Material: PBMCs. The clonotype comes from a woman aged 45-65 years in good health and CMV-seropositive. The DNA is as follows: TGTGCCAGCAGCTCAGATAATGAAAAACTGTTTTTT. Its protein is CASSSDNEKLFF.